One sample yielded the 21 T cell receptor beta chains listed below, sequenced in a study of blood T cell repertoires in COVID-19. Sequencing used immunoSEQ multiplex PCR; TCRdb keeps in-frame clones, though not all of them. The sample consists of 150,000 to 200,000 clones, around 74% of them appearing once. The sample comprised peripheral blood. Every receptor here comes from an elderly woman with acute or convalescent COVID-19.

The CDR3 protein is CASSPTRRGIPSTDTQYF. CDR3 DNA: TGTGCCAGCAGCCCAACACGGCGCGGGATCCCCAGCACAGATACGCAGTATTTT. V and J are TRBV27 and TRBJ2-3; TRBD2 might be the D (6 bases). The length of the CDR3 is 18 residues. The germline V and J ends were trimmed by 6 bases and 0 bases, with 22 bases remaining between them. Germline CDR1 MNHEY, CDR2 SMNVEV (reference sequence).

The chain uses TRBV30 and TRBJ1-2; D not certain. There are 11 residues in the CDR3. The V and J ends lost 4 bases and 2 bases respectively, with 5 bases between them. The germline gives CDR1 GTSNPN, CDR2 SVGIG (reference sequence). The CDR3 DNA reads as TGTGCCTGGACTCTGAACTATGGCTACACCTTC. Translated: CAWTLNYGYTF.

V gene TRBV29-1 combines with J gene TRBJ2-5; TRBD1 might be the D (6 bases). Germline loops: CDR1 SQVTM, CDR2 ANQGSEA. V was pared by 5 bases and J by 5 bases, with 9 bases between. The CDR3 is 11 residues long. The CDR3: CSVQGFETQYF. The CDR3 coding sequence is TGCAGCGTTCAGGGGTTTGAGACCCAGTACTTC.

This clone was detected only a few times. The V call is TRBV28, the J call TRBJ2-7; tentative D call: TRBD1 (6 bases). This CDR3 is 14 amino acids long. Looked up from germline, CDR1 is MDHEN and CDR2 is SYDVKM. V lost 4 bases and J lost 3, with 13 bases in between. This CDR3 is CASSSPGQHYEQYF. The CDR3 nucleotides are TGTGCCAGCAGTTCACCCGGACAGCACTACGAGCAGTACTTC.

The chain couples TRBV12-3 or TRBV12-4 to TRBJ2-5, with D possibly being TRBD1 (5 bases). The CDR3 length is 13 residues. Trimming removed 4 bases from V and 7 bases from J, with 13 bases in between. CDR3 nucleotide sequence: TGTGCCAGCAGTTCGGACATGCCTACGACCCAGTACTTC. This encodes CASSSDMPTTQYF.

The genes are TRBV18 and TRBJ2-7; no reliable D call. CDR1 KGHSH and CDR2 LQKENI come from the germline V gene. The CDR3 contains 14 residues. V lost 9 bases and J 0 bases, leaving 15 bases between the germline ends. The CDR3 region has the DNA TGTGCCAGTTCCTTTTACTCCGTCTCCTACGAGCAGTACTTC. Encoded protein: CASSFYSVSYEQYF.

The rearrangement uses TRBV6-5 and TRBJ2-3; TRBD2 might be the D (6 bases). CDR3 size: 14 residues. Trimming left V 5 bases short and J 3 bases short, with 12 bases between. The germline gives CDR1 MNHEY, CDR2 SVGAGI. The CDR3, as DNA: TGTGCCAGCAGTCCCGGGAGTGGGACAGATACGCAGTATTTT. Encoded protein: CASSPGSGTDTQYF.

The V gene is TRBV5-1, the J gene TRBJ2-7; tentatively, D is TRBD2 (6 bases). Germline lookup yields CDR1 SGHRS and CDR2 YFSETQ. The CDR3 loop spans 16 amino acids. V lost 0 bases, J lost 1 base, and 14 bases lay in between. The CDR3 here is CASSLARLAPSYEQYF. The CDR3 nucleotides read TGCGCCAGCAGCTTGGCCCGGCTAGCGCCTTCCTACGAGCAGTACTTC.

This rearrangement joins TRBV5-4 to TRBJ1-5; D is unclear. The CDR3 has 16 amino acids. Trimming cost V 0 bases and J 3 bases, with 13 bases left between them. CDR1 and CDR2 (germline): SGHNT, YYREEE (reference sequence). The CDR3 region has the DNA TGTGCCAGCAGCTTGGACGGGATTAATAACAATCAGCCCCAGCATTTT. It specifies CASSLDGINNNQPQHF.

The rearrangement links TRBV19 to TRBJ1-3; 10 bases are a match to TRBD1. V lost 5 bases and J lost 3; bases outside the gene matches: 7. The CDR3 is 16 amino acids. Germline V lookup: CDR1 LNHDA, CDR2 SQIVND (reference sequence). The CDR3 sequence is CASSPMTGGDGNTIYF. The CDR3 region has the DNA TGTGCCAGTAGTCCAATGACAGGGGGCGATGGAAACACCATATATTTT.

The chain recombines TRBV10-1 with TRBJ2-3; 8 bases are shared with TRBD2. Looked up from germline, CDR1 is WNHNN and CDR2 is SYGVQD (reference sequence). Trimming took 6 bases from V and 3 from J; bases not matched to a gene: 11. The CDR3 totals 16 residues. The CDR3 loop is CASSLGLAGRTDTQYF. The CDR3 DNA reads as TGCGCCAGCAGCCTTGGTTTAGCGGGAAGGACAGATACGCAGTATTTT.

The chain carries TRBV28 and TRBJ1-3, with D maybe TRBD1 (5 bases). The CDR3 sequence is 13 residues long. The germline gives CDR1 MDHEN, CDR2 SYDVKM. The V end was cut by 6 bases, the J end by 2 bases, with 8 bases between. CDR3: CASSGTPGNTIYF. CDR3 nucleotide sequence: TGTGCCAGCAGCGGGACTCCTGGAAACACCATATATTTT.

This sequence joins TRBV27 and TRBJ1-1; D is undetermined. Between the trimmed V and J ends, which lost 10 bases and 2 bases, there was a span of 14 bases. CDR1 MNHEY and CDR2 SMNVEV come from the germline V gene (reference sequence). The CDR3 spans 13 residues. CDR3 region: CATQAQFNTEAFF. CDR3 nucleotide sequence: TGTGCCACCCAGGCCCAGTTTAACACTGAAGCTTTCTTT.

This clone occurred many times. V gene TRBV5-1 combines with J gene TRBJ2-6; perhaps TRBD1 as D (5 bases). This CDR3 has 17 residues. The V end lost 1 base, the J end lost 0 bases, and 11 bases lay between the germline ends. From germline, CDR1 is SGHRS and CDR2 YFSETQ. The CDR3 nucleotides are TGCGCCAGCAGCTTGACTTTCGACAGCTCTGGGGCCAACGTCCTGACTTTC. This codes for CASSLTFDSSGANVLTF. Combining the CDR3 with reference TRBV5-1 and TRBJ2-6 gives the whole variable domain KAGVTQTPRYLIKTRGQQVTLSCSPISGHRSVSWYQQTPGQGLQFLFEYFSETQRNKGNFPGRFSGRQFSNSRSEMNVSTLELGDSALYLCASSLTFDSSGANVLTFGAGSRLTVL.

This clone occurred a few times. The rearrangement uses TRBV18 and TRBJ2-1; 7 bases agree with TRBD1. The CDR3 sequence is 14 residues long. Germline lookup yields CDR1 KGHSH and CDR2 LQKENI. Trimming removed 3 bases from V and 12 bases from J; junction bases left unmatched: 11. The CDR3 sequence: CASSPRGPPWGQFF. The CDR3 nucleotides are TGTGCCAGCTCACCGAGGGGGCCTCCATGGGGGCAGTTCTTC.

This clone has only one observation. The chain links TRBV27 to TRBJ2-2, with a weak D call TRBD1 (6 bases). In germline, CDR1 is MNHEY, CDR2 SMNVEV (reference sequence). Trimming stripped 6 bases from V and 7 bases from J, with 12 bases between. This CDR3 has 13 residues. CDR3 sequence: CASRRTVSGELFF. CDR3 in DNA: TGTGCCAGCAGAAGGACAGTCAGCGGGGAGCTGTTTTTT.

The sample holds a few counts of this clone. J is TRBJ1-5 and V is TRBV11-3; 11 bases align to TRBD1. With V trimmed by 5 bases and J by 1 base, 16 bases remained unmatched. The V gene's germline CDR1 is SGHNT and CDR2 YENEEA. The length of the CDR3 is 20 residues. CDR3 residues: CASSTPGQGVLSESNQPQHF. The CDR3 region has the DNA TGTGCCAGCAGCACACCGGGACAGGGGGTTTTAAGCGAGAGCAATCAGCCCCAGCATTTT.

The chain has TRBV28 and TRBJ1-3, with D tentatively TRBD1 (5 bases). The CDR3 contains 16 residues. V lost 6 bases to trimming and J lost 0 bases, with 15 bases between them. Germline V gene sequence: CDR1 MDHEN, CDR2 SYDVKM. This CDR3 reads CASRPQRGSSGNTIYF. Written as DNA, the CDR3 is TGTGCCAGCAGGCCCCAAAGGGGAAGCTCTGGAAACACCATATATTTT. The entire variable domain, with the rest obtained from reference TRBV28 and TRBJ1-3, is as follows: DVKVTQSSRYLVKRTGEKVFLECVQDMDHENMFWYRQDPGLGLRLIYFSYDVKMKEKGDIPEGYSVSREKKERFSLILESASTNQTSMYLCASRPQRGSSGNTIYFGEGSWLTVV.

The CDR3, as DNA: TGTGCCCCCGGACTAGCGGGAGTTGGCGAGCAGTACTTC. Its protein is CAPGLAGVGEQYF. The chain carries TRBV6-4 and TRBJ2-7; 13 bases match TRBD2. Germline CDR1 and CDR2: MRHNA and SNTAGT. The CDR3 extends over 13 amino acids. V gave up 11 bases and J gave up 6 bases; unmatched junction bases: 7.

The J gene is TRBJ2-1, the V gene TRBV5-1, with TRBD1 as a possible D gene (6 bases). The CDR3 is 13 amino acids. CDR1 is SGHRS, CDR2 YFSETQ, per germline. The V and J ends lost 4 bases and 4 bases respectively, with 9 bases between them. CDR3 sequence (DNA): TGCGCCAGCAGCCCTGGACAGTACAATGAGCAGTTCTTC. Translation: CASSPGQYNEQFF.

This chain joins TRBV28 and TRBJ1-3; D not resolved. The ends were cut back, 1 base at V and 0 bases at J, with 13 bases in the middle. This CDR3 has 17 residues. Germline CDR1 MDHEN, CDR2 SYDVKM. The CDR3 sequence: CASSLFKTPFSGNTIYF. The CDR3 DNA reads TGTGCCAGCAGTTTATTTAAGACACCTTTCTCTGGAAACACCATATATTTT.